Below are 24 T cell receptor beta chains sequenced from a single sample in a study of OX40 agonist ivuxolimab in advanced cancers. Here immunoSEQ multiplex PCR was the method, and the copy in TCRdb shows in-frame clones only, minus some. The sample shows tens of thousands of clones, roughly 78% of them seen only once. Sequenced material: CD4+ or CD8+ T cells sorted from blood, taken in a trial of the OX40 agonist ivuxolimab. The receptor source for this set is an adult with an advanced solid tumor such as melanoma, head and neck, liver or kidney cancer.

The rearrangement joins TRBV9 to TRBJ2-3; 9 bases are shared with TRBD2. The CDR3 runs to 15 residues. The germline gives CDR1 SGDLS, CDR2 YYNGEE. Losses at the gene ends were 6 bases for V and 5 bases for J; bases not matched to a gene: 10. The CDR3 DNA is TGTGCCAGCACCCTGGGCGGGAGGGCCTTAGATACGCAGTATTTT. It is translated as CASTLGGRALDTQYF. Variable domain in full (rest from reference TRBV9 and TRBJ2-3): DSGVTQTPKHLITATGQRVTLRCSPRSGDLSVYWYQQSLDQGLQFLIQYYNGEERAKGNILERFSAQQFPDLHSELNLSSLELGDSALYFCASTLGGRALDTQYFGPGTRLTVL.

The chain uses TRBV10-3 and TRBJ2-7; 9 bases align to TRBD1. The CDR3 is made up of 17 amino acids. V trimming: 6 bases; J trimming: 1 base; junction bases outside the gene matches: 13. Germline CDR1 is ENHRY and CDR2 is SYGVKD. The CDR3 protein is CAIRDGPGTGTSYEQYF. CDR3 coding DNA: TGTGCCATCAGGGATGGCCCCGGGACAGGGACATCCTACGAGCAGTACTTC.

The rearrangement joins TRBV28 to TRBJ2-2; D possibly corresponds to TRBD1 (6 bases). Germline V CDR1 and CDR2: MDHEN, SYDVKM. This CDR3 has 16 amino acids. V was trimmed by 4 bases and J by 8 bases, leaving 20 bases between them. CDR3 loop: CASSSPTGNGLGELFF. The CDR3 nucleotides are TGTGCCAGCAGTTCGCCCACAGGGAATGGGTTAGGGGAGCTGTTTTTT.

J is TRBJ2-5 and V is TRBV19; TRBD2 aligns across 11 bases. V was clipped by 5 bases and J by 5 bases; unmatched bases: 7. Germline-derived CDR1 and CDR2 are LNHDA and SQIVND (reference sequence). CDR3 length: 15 amino acids. CDR3: CASSVTSGILETQYF. In DNA, the CDR3 is TGTGCCAGTAGTGTGACTAGCGGGATTTTGGAGACCCAGTACTTC. Full variable domain (remainder filled in from reference TRBV19 and TRBJ2-5): DGGITQSPKYLFRKEGQNVTLSCEQNLNHDAMYWYRQDPGQGLRLIYYSQIVNDFQKGDIAEGYSVSREKKESFPLTVTSAQKNPTAFYLCASSVTSGILETQYFGPGTRLLVL.

The rearrangement joins TRBV5-1 to TRBJ1-1; no firm D call. Trimming cost V 0 bases and J 3 bases, with 9 bases left between them. The germline CDR1 and CDR2 sequences are SGHRS and YFSETQ. The CDR3 length is 14 residues. The CDR3 loop is CASSLDPSYTEAFF. Written as DNA, the CDR3 is TGCGCCAGCAGCTTGGATCCCAGCTACACTGAAGCTTTCTTT.

V and J are TRBV28 and TRBJ1-1; the D gene is possibly TRBD1 (5 bases). The germline V gene has CDR1 MDHEN and CDR2 SYDVKM. The V and J ends lost 1 base and 10 bases respectively, with 25 bases between them. The CDR3 loop spans 17 amino acids. CDR3 nucleotide sequence: TGTGCCAGCAGTTTATATCCGGCGGAGGGGCCAGGTTTTGGAGCTTTCTTT. Its translation: CASSLYPAEGPGFGAFF.

V gene TRBV28 combines with J gene TRBJ1-2; D is perhaps TRBD1 (5 bases). This CDR3 region has 15 residues. Between the trimmed V and J ends, which lost 4 bases and 3 bases, there was a span of 15 bases. In germline, CDR1 is MDHEN, CDR2 SYDVKM. The CDR3 nucleotides are TGTGCCAGCAGTTCTCTTTCCGGGACGGACTATGGCTACACCTTC. Protein: CASSSLSGTDYGYTF.

V usage is TRBV2 and J usage is TRBJ1-1; 12 nucleotides agree with TRBD1. The CDR3 is made up of 14 amino acids. Per the germline V gene, CDR1 is SNHLY and CDR2 is FYNNEI. The trim removed 7 bases at V and 7 bases at J, leaving 7 bases unmatched. In DNA form, the CDR3 reads TGTGCCAGCAAGGGACAGGGGGCGTGGGGTGAAGCTTTCTTT. As protein: CASKGQGAWGEAFF.

This chain joins TRBV5-1 and TRBJ2-3, with 8 positions matching TRBD2. The ends lost 4 bases at V and 0 bases at J; junction bases unmatched: 4. The germline V gene has CDR1 SGHRS and CDR2 YFSETQ. The CDR3 covers 15 residues. CDR3 amino acids: CASSRIAGSTDTQYF. DNA of the CDR3: TGCGCCAGCAGCCGTATAGCGGGGAGCACAGATACGCAGTATTTT.

The chain links TRBV28 to TRBJ1-1; possibly TRBD1 for D (6 bases). The V end was cut by 7 bases, the J end by 10 bases, with 25 bases between. Germline-derived CDR1 and CDR2 are MDHEN and SYDVKM. The CDR3 totals 15 residues. The CDR3 sequence: CASNIGGAGSLGAFF. The CDR3 DNA sequence: TGTGCCAGCAATATCGGGGGCGCCGGGTCTTTGGGAGCTTTCTTT.

V and J are TRBV9 and TRBJ2-1; 7 positions match TRBD2. Germline V CDR1 and CDR2: SGDLS, YYNGEE. V dropped 0 bases and J dropped 8; count of bases not matched to a gene: 8. The CDR3 covers 15 residues. DNA for the CDR3: TGTGCCAGCAGCGTAGCTTTGGTGGGGAGGGATGAGCAGTTCTTC. Translating gives CASSVALVGRDEQFF. The variable domain in full, completed from reference TRBV9 and TRBJ2-1, reads DSGVTQTPKHLITATGQRVTLRCSPRSGDLSVYWYQQSLDQGLQFLIQYYNGEERAKGNILERFSAQQFPDLHSELNLSSLELGDSALYFCASSVALVGRDEQFFGPGTRLTVL.

The chain couples TRBV7-8 to TRBJ2-7; D possibly corresponds to TRBD1 (6 bases). CDR1 is SGHVS, CDR2 FQNEAQ, per germline. The CDR3 contains 15 residues. V gave up 6 bases and J gave up 0 bases, with 15 bases separating them. Written as DNA, the CDR3 is TGTGCCAGCAGTCAGGGGTATAGGAGCTCCTACGAGCAGTACTTC. Its translation: CASSQGYRSSYEQYF. Full variable domain (remainder filled in from reference TRBV7-8 and TRBJ2-7): GAGVSQSPRYKVAKRGQDVALRCDPISGHVSLFWYQQALGQGPEFLTYFQNEAQLDKSGLPSDRFFAERPEGSVSTLKIQRTQQEDSAVYLCASSQGYRSSYEQYFGPGTRLTVT.

The V call is TRBV2, the J call TRBJ2-5, with D uncertain. This CDR3 contains 13 residues. The germline V gene has CDR1 SNHLY and CDR2 FYNNEI. V lost 4 bases, J lost 6 bases, and 12 bases lay in between. CDR3 sequence reads: CASSADFQQTQYF. The CDR3 region has the DNA TGTGCCAGCAGTGCGGATTTTCAACAGACCCAGTACTTC.

CDR3 amino acids: CASNPSGLNQPQHF. DNA of the CDR3: TGTGCCAGCAACCCATCAGGGTTGAATCAGCCCCAGCATTTT. The chain employs TRBV7-8 and TRBJ1-5; possible D gene TRBD1, 5 bases. Trimming removed 7 bases at V and 4 bases at J, with 14 bases between. CDR1 is SGHVS, CDR2 FQNEAQ, per germline. The CDR3 has 14 residues.

The count of this clone is one. The chain links TRBV5-4 to TRBJ2-1; 13 nucleotides line up with TRBD2. J was trimmed by 5 bases and V by 5 bases; bases with no gene match: 7. Germline V gives CDR1 SGHNT, CDR2 YYREEE (reference sequence). The CDR3 extends over 16 amino acids. CDR3 DNA: TGTGCCAGCAGACCAGGACTAGCGGGAGACAACAATGAGCAGTTCTTC. It encodes CASRPGLAGDNNEQFF.

This clone came up once. The J gene is TRBJ1-2, the V gene TRBV6-1, with TRBD1 identical over 8 bases. The CDR3 length is 16 residues. V trimming: 3 bases; J trimming: 8 bases; junction bases outside the gene matches: 14. The germline V gene encodes CDR1 MNHNS and CDR2 SASEGT. CDR3 loop: CASSDIPYTGTGGYTF. In nucleotides, the CDR3 is TGTGCCAGCAGTGACATCCCCTATACCGGGACAGGCGGCTACACCTTC.

This clone was observed a handful of times. The chain carries TRBV4-1 and TRBJ2-1; 8 bases match TRBD2. The germline CDR1 and CDR2 sequences are MGHRA and YSYEKL. This CDR3 contains 17 residues. Trimming removed 2 bases from V and 7 bases from J; junction bases left unmatched: 13. This CDR3 is CASSQTSSGGPLNEQFF. The CDR3, as DNA: TGCGCCAGCAGCCAAACCTCGAGCGGGGGCCCGCTTAATGAGCAGTTCTTC.

This clone has just a few counts. J is TRBJ1-5 and V is TRBV6-5; unclear D gene. CDR3 size: 13 residues. Germline V gene lookup returns CDR1 MNHEY and CDR2 SVGAGI. With 6 bases removed from V and 3 bases from J, the gap between germline ends came to 9 bases. CDR3 sequence (DNA): TGTGCCAGCAGGGCGAGAGACAATCAGCCCCAGCATTTT. Its translation is CASRARDNQPQHF.

V is TRBV6-6 and J is TRBJ2-5; 10 bases map to TRBD1. The CDR3 has 13 amino acids. CDR1 is MNHNY and CDR2 is SVGAGI in the germline V gene (reference sequence). The trim removed 5 bases at V and 5 bases at J, leaving 2 bases unmatched. The CDR3 region has the DNA TGTGCCAGCAGTCGGGACAGGGGTGAGACCCAGTACTTC. It encodes CASSRDRGETQYF.

The chain links TRBV28 to TRBJ2-7; TRBD2 matches at 11 bases. This CDR3 comprises 14 residues. V shed 7 bases, J shed 2 bases, and the junction held 4 bases outside the gene matches. Germline V gene sequence: CDR1 MDHEN, CDR2 SYDVKM. The CDR3 coding sequence is TGTGCCAGCACTTCTAGCGGGGGGCCCTACGAGCAGTACTTC. Protein sequence: CASTSSGGPYEQYF.

This clone came up a few times. V and J are TRBV29-1 and TRBJ2-2; possible D gene TRBD1, 6 bases. This CDR3 has 13 amino acids. V was shortened by 4 bases and J by 4 bases, with 10 bases between the two germline ends. The germline CDR1 and CDR2 sequences are SQVTM and ANQGSEA. The CDR3 DNA reads as TGCAGCGTTGTTGGGGGCGGCACCGGGGAGCTGTTTTTT. It encodes CSVVGGGTGELFF.

This rearrangement joins TRBV28 to TRBJ1-5; D is unclear. CDR3 length: 14 residues. Trimming removed 5 bases at V and 7 bases at J, with 15 bases between. Looked up from germline, CDR1 is MDHEN and CDR2 is SYDVKM. The CDR3 DNA reads as TGTGCCAGCAGTCCCCGTGGACTATTCCAGCCCCAGCATTTT. It yields the protein CASSPRGLFQPQHF.

The chain couples TRBV10-1 to TRBJ2-1, with TRBD2 matching over 8 bases. Unmatched junction bases numbered 9, after V lost 9 bases and J lost 5 bases. This CDR3 spans 14 amino acids. Germline CDR1 reads WNHNN; CDR2 reads SYGVQD (reference sequence). This chain's CDR3 is CASNRLAGDNEQFF. The CDR3 nucleotides read TGCGCCAGTAATAGGCTAGCGGGCGACAATGAGCAGTTCTTC.

The chain employs TRBV27 and TRBJ2-2; the D is unclear. CDR1 MNHEY and CDR2 SMNVEV come from the germline V gene (reference sequence). Trimming took 2 bases from V and 6 from J, leaving 4 bases between them. The CDR3 sequence is 12 residues long. This CDR3 is CASSLGPGELFF. Here the CDR3 DNA reads TGTGCCAGCAGTTTAGGTCCCGGGGAGCTGTTTTTT.